These 32 T cell receptor beta chains originate from one sample sequenced in a study of T cells after yellow fever vaccination. Each CDR3 protein is one row after TCRdb ran MiXCR on the 5' RACE reads. The table lists 500,000 to 650,000 distinct CDR3 sequences, over 9% of them singletons, with about 15% in the top ten. The material sequenced was PBMCs, taken on the day of the yellow fever booster vaccination. The receptors come from a man between 25 and 39 years old who received the YFV17D yellow fever vaccine.

The chain carries TRBV9 and TRBJ2-1, with 8 nucleotides matching TRBD1. In germline, CDR1 is SGDLS, CDR2 YYNGEE. The CDR3 has 13 residues. With 6 bases clipped from V and 4 bases from J, the junction kept 3 bases outside the gene matches. CDR3 in amino acids: CASKDRGYNEQFF. Written as DNA, the CDR3 is TGTGCCAGCAAAGACAGGGGATACAATGAGCAGTTCTTC.

This clonotype was seen only a few times. The chain carries TRBV20-1 and TRBJ2-4; no clear D. This CDR3 spans 19 amino acids. Germline CDR1 DFQATT, CDR2 SNEGSKA (reference sequence). V lost 0 bases, J lost 2 bases, and 23 bases lay in between. CDR3: CSARDYRRQGPESKNIQYF. DNA for the CDR3: TGCAGTGCTAGAGATTACCGGCGCCAAGGCCCGGAGTCCAAAAACATTCAGTACTTC.

This clonotype was counted only a few times. The rearrangement uses TRBV4-3 and TRBJ2-3; 8 positions match TRBD1. Germline V gene data show CDR1 as LGHNA and CDR2 as YSLEER. Trimming removed 0 bases from V and 3 bases from J; junction bases left unmatched: 5. This CDR3 has 16 amino acids. As DNA, the CDR3 is TGCGCCAGCAGCCAAGACCCGGACAGGGCAACAGATACGCAGTATTTT. It translates to CASSQDPDRATDTQYF.

The chain joins TRBV5-1 to TRBJ2-2; D may be TRBD2 (5 bases). CDR1 is SGHRS, CDR2 YFSETQ, per germline. Trimming pared 4 bases from V and 0 bases from J, leaving 10 bases between. This CDR3 has 15 amino acids. The CDR3 spells CASSSRRPNTGELFF. CDR3 coding DNA: TGCGCCAGCAGCAGCAGGAGGCCGAACACCGGGGAGCTGTTTTTT.

A few counts support this clonotype. The rearrangement uses TRBV5-6 and TRBJ2-5; tentative D call: TRBD2 (5 bases). The germline V gene encodes CDR1 SGHDT and CDR2 YYEEEE. The ends were cut back, 4 bases at V and 5 bases at J, with 12 bases in the middle. This CDR3 has 13 amino acids. The CDR3 DNA sequence: TGTGCCAGCAGCCGCGGGCCTTGGGAGACCCAGTACTTC. Translated, it gives CASSRGPWETQYF.

This clonotype showed up just a few times. The V gene is TRBV20-1, the J gene TRBJ2-5, with D unresolved. The CDR3 extends over 11 amino acids. Germline CDR1 is DFQATT and CDR2 is SNEGSKA (reference sequence). Trimming took off 4 bases at V and 5 bases at J, with 8 bases between the two ends. CDR3 in DNA: TGCAGTGCTACGGACGGGGAGACCCAGTACTTC. Translating it yields CSATDGETQYF.

This clonotype was counted a few times. The rearrangement uses TRBV12-3 or TRBV12-4 and TRBJ2-5; 7 bases match TRBD1. This CDR3 has 13 amino acids. V was pared by 6 bases and J by 3 bases, with 4 bases of the junction left unmatched. CDR3 DNA sequence: TGTGCCAGCAGCCGGGGACAGAAAGAGACCCAGTACTTC. Translated, it gives CASSRGQKETQYF.

This clonotype was detected a few times. The chain uses TRBV12-5 and TRBJ1-5; 7 bases are shared with TRBD1. This CDR3 region has 14 residues. J lost 2 bases, V lost 7 bases, and 5 bases had no gene match. Germline values: CDR1 LGHNT, CDR2 FRNRAP. CDR3 coding DNA: TGTGCTAGTGTACGACAGGGTGGCAATCAGCCCCAGCATTTT. This sequence encodes CASVRQGGNQPQHF. The whole variable domain, remainder taken from reference TRBV12-5 and TRBJ1-5, is DARVTQTPRHKVTEMGQEVTMRCQPILGHNTVFWYRQTMMQGLELLAYFRNRAPLDDSGMPKDRFSAEMPDATLATLKIQPSEPRDSAVYFCASVRQGGNQPQHFGDGTRLSIL.

This clonotype was seen a few times. V usage is TRBV5-1 and J usage is TRBJ2-7; 8 bases agree with TRBD2. V lost 0 bases to trimming and J lost 4 bases; unmatched junction nucleotides: 9. The germline V gene encodes CDR1 SGHRS and CDR2 YFSETQ. This CDR3 spans 16 amino acids. CDR3 sequence (DNA): TGCGCCAGCAGCTTGGAGCCGGGACTAGTGCAGTACGAGCAGTACTTC. Its translation is CASSLEPGLVQYEQYF.

As regards this clonotype: A read error may be the cause here, since a much bigger clone is one base away. The rearrangement links TRBV3-1 to TRBJ2-7; the D is unclear. Germline lookup yields CDR1 LGHDT and CDR2 YNNKEL (reference sequence). There are 14 residues in the CDR3. V shed 0 bases and J shed 4 bases, with 10 bases lying between them. In DNA form, the CDR3 reads TGTGCCAGCAGCCAAGAGGTACGCGCGTACGAGCAGTACTTC. Its protein product is CASSQEVRAYEQYF.

J is TRBJ1-2 and V is TRBV3-1, with a tentative D call TRBD1 (5 bases). Germline V gene data show CDR1 as LGHDT and CDR2 as YNNKEL (reference sequence). This CDR3 spans 22 amino acids. Trimming stripped 4 bases from V and 0 bases from J, with 33 bases between. CDR3: CASSPPEGRGSPTLSANYGYTF. DNA of the CDR3: TGTGCCAGCAGCCCCCCCGAGGGAAGGGGCTCACCTACGCTGTCAGCTAACTATGGCTACACCTTC.

The chain is built from TRBV29-1 and TRBJ2-5; 7 nucleotides line up with TRBD2. The J segment lost 5 bases and the V segment lost 3 bases, leaving 12 bases of the junction unmatched. The CDR3 is 15 residues long. In germline, CDR1 is SQVTM, CDR2 ANQGSEA. The CDR3 spells CSVDGASGLRETQYF. The CDR3 DNA is TGCAGCGTTGACGGAGCTAGCGGTCTAAGGGAGACCCAGTACTTC.

In its sample, this clonotype was seen many times. The genes are TRBV7-9 and TRBJ2-1, with 9 bases matching TRBD2. The CDR3 has 14 amino acids. Germline V CDR1 and CDR2: SEHNR, FQNEAQ (reference sequence). J gave up 8 bases and V 4 bases, and 6 bases lay outside the gene matches. The CDR3 reads CASSSWTSVDEQFF. CDR3 bases: TGTGCCAGCAGCTCGTGGACTAGCGTCGATGAGCAGTTCTTC.

V gene TRBV27 combines with J gene TRBJ2-7, with 11 bases lining up with TRBD1. V shed 3 bases, J shed 6 bases, and the junction held 4 bases outside the gene matches. Per germline, CDR1 MNHEY and CDR2 SMNVEV (reference sequence). CDR3 length equals 14 residues. DNA of the CDR3: TGTGCCAGCAGTTTGGACAGGGGGCTCGTCGAGCAGTACTTC. Protein: CASSLDRGLVEQYF.

The sample holds many counts of this clonotype. This chain links TRBV20-1 with TRBJ2-1; possible D gene TRBD1, 7 bases. The CDR3 has 15 amino acids. The germline V gene has CDR1 DFQATT and CDR2 SNEGSKA (reference sequence). V shed 2 bases and J shed 5 bases, with 16 bases lying between them. CDR3 sequence: CSARRQGGGDNEQFF. CDR3 coding DNA: TGCAGTGCTAGACGACAGGGAGGTGGGGACAATGAGCAGTTCTTC.

The chain recombines TRBV7-2 with TRBJ2-7; maybe TRBD2 (7 bases). CDR1 SGHTA and CDR2 FQGNSA come from the germline V gene. V lost 8 bases and J 4 bases, leaving 18 bases between the germline ends. The CDR3 totals 14 residues. The CDR3 sequence: CASGGPGGVYEQYF. The CDR3 DNA reads as TGTGCCAGCGGGGGGCCGGGGGGCGTTTACGAGCAGTACTTC.

This clonotype was picked up many times. This sequence joins TRBV24-1 and TRBJ2-1; the D gene could be TRBD1 or TRBD2 (5 bases each). This CDR3 has 15 residues. Germline CDR1 is KGHDR and CDR2 is SFDVKD. V was pared by 5 bases and J by 4 bases, with 14 bases between. CDR3 DNA sequence: TGTGCCACCAGTGCGGGGACGGCATCTTACAATGAGCAGTTCTTC. It is translated as CATSAGTASYNEQFF.

This clonotype appeared a few times. The V call is TRBV4-3, the J call TRBJ2-3; D is possibly TRBD2 (7 bases). The V gene's germline CDR1 is LGHNA and CDR2 YSLEER. The germline V and J ends were trimmed by 4 bases and 8 bases, with 22 bases remaining between them. This CDR3 spans 16 amino acids. The CDR3 reads CASSLKYQERGGTQYF. CDR3 DNA sequence: TGCGCCAGCAGCCTTAAGTACCAAGAGAGGGGGGGTACGCAGTATTTT.

This clonotype appeared a few times. The chain recombines TRBV6-5 with TRBJ2-1; 13 bases line up with TRBD2. In germline, CDR1 is MNHEY, CDR2 SVGAGI. Unmatched junction bases numbered 4, after V lost 2 bases and J lost 0 bases. The CDR3 loop spans 18 amino acids. Here the CDR3 DNA reads TGTGCCAGCAGTTACAGGACTAGCGGGAGATTCTCCTACAATGAGCAGTTCTTC. As protein: CASSYRTSGRFSYNEQFF.

The CDR3 is CASSWTSGIWTDTQYF. CDR3 DNA: TGTGCCAGCAGCTGGACTAGCGGGATCTGGACAGATACGCAGTATTTT. This chain joins TRBV12-3 or TRBV12-4 and TRBJ2-3, with 12 positions matching TRBD2. The junction had 7 bases not matched to a gene; V was cut back by 6 bases and J by 3 bases. This CDR3 is 16 amino acids long.

This sequence joins TRBV9 and TRBJ2-1, with D possibly matching TRBD2 (7 bases). Between the trimmed V and J ends, which lost 0 bases and 8 bases, there was a span of 21 bases. CDR1 is SGDLS and CDR2 is YYNGEE in the germline V gene. The CDR3 sequence is 17 residues long. Written as DNA, the CDR3 is TGTGCCAGCAGCGTAGAATTGCGGGAGAGGGGGAGCTATGAGCAGTTCTTC. This sequence encodes CASSVELRERGSYEQFF.

This clonotype occurred a few times. The rearrangement joins TRBV20-1 to TRBJ2-1; no clear D gene. V was trimmed by 4 bases and J by 4 bases, leaving 11 bases between them. CDR3 length: 13 residues. Germline V gene data show CDR1 as DFQATT and CDR2 as SNEGSKA (reference sequence). CDR3: CSATADIYNEQFF. The CDR3 nucleotides are TGCAGTGCTACCGCTGATATTTACAATGAGCAGTTCTTC.

This clonotype was detected ten times or more. The CDR3 DNA sequence: TGCGCCAGCAGCTCGGTCGGAGGGCCCGAGCAGTACTTC. This sequence encodes CASSSVGGPEQYF. The chain uses TRBV5-1 and TRBJ2-7; perhaps TRBD2 as D (6 bases). The CDR3 covers 13 residues. Germline CDR1 and CDR2: SGHRS and YFSETQ. V shed 3 bases and J shed 6 bases, with 13 bases lying between them.

This clonotype was observed a few times. This sequence joins TRBV3-1 and TRBJ1-1; D unresolved. The germline V gene has CDR1 LGHDT and CDR2 YNNKEL (reference sequence). V dropped 5 bases and J dropped 3 bases, with 10 bases sitting between them. This CDR3 spans 13 amino acids. The CDR3 coding sequence is TGTGCCAGCAGCTTCCGTGAGTACACTGAAGCTTTCTTT. Translation: CASSFREYTEAFF. The full variable domain, completed using reference TRBV3-1 and TRBJ1-1, is DTAVSQTPKYLVTQMGNDKSIKCEQNLGHDTMYWYKQDSKKFLKIMFSYNNKELIINETVPNRFSPKSPDKAHLNLHINSLELGDSAVYFCASSFREYTEAFFGQGTRLTVV.

This clonotype was detected many times. The V gene is TRBV3-1, the J gene TRBJ2-6; D is unresolved. The germline V and J ends were trimmed by 6 bases and 2 bases, with 11 bases remaining between them. The CDR3 has 15 residues. Germline V gene sequence: CDR1 LGHDT, CDR2 YNNKEL (reference sequence). CDR3 amino acids: CASSPRVAGANVLTF. The CDR3 coding sequence is TGTGCCAGCAGTCCCCGAGTTGCTGGGGCCAACGTCCTGACTTTC.

V and J are TRBV24-1 and TRBJ2-7, with D perhaps TRBD2 (6 bases). CDR3 length: 14 amino acids. CDR1 is KGHDR and CDR2 is SFDVKD in the germline V gene. Trimming removed 3 bases at V and 8 bases at J, with 16 bases between. For the CDR3, the DNA is TGTGCCACCAGTGATGGTGGCGGGGTTGAGAAGCAGTACTTC. This codes for CATSDGGGVEKQYF.

In this sample, this clonotype turned up a few times. This sequence joins TRBV10-3 and TRBJ2-5; 9 nucleotides agree with TRBD1. CDR3 length equals 17 residues. Losses at the gene ends were 3 bases for V and 1 base for J; bases not matched to a gene: 9. Germline V gives CDR1 ENHRY, CDR2 SYGVKD. The CDR3, as DNA: TGTGCCATCAGTGACCCCGGGACAGGGAATATCCAAGAGACCCAGTACTTC. Translation: CAISDPGTGNIQETQYF.

The V call is TRBV20-1, the J call TRBJ2-2; a weak D match, TRBD2 (5 bases). The CDR3 consists of 14 residues. Germline V gene data show CDR1 as DFQATT and CDR2 as SNEGSKA (reference sequence). The V and J ends lost 1 base and 0 bases respectively, with 6 bases between them. The CDR3 nucleotides read TGCAGTGCTAGAGCGGGGACGAACACCGGGGAGCTGTTTTTT. It encodes CSARAGTNTGELFF.

This clonotype was seen a handful of times. This rearrangement joins TRBV24-1 to TRBJ2-1; no firm D call. The V gene's germline CDR1 is KGHDR and CDR2 SFDVKD. V dropped 0 bases and J dropped 9 bases, with 8 bases sitting between them. This CDR3 has 13 residues. In DNA form, the CDR3 reads TGTGCCACCAGTGATTTGCTAGTTCCTGAGCAGTTCTTC. This encodes CATSDLLVPEQFF.

This clonotype was picked up a small number of times. The chain has TRBV6-1 and TRBJ1-1; D unresolved. This CDR3 is 18 amino acids long. The V end lost 0 bases, the J end lost 5 bases, and 22 bases lay between the germline ends. CDR1 and CDR2 (germline): MNHNS, SASEGT. CDR3 coding DNA: TGTGCCAGCAGTGAAGCACCGGGGTATAGGCGGAGGATAACTGAAGCTTTCTTT. Its translation is CASSEAPGYRRRITEAFF.

This clonotype was seen once. The gene calls are TRBV5-4 and TRBJ2-1; TRBD1 agrees at 7 bases. Trimming cost V 2 bases and J 7 bases; bases outside gene matches: 6. Germline V gene data show CDR1 as SGHNT and CDR2 as YYREEE (reference sequence). This CDR3 has 14 amino acids. The CDR3 nucleotides are TGTGCCAGCAGCTTCGTCACAGGGGAGAATGAGCAGTTCTTC. Residues: CASSFVTGENEQFF.

Only a few counts were recorded for this clonotype. This chain joins TRBV7-9 and TRBJ2-1; 11 bases line up with TRBD2. Germline V gene data show CDR1 as SEHNR and CDR2 as FQNEAQ (reference sequence). The length of the CDR3 is 16 residues. The trim removed 5 bases at V and 7 bases at J, leaving 10 bases unmatched. The CDR3 loop is CASSPTTSGSFNEQFF. The CDR3 DNA reads TGTGCCAGCAGCCCCACAACTAGCGGGAGTTTTAATGAGCAGTTCTTC.